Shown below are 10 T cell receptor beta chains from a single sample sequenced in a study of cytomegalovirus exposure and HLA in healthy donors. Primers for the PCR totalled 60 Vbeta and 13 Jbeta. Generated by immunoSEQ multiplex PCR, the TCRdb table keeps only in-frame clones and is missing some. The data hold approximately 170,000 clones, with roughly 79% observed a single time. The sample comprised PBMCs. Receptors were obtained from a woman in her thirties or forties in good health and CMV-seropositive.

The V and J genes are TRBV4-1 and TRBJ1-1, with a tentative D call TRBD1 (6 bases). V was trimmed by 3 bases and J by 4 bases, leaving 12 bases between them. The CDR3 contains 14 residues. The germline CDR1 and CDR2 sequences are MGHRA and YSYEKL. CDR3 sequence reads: CASSQLQGTTEAFF. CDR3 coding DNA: TGCGCCAGCAGCCAGCTCCAGGGGACCACTGAAGCTTTCTTT.

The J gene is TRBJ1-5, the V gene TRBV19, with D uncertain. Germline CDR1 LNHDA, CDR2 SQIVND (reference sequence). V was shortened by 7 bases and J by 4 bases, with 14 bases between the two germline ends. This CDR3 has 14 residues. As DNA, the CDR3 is TGTGCCAGTAAAGAGGGCAGTCAAAATCAGCCCCAGCATTTT. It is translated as CASKEGSQNQPQHF.

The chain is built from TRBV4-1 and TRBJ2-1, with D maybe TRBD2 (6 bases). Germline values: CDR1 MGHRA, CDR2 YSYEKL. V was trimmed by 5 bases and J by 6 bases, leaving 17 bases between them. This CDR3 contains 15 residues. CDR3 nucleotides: TGCGCCAGCAGCTACGGGGTGGGAGGAGGCAATGAGCAGTTCTTC. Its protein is CASSYGVGGGNEQFF.

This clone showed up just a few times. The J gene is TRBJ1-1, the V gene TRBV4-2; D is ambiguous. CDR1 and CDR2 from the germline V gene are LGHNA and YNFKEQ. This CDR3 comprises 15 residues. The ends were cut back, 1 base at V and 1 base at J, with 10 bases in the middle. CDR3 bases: TGTGCCAGCAGCCAAGTGGCCGTCGAGAACACTGAAGCTTTCTTT. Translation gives CASSQVAVENTEAFF.

The CDR3 DNA is TGTGCCAGCAGCTTGAAATCGGGACAAGAGACCCAGTACTTC. Its translation is CASSLKSGQETQYF. This sequence joins TRBV5-8 and TRBJ2-5, with D tentatively TRBD2 (5 bases). CDR3 length: 14 amino acids. Looked up from germline, CDR1 is SGHTS and CDR2 is YDEGEE. Trimming pared 1 base from V and 2 bases from J, leaving 9 bases between. Drawing the rest from reference TRBV5-8 and TRBJ2-5, the complete variable domain is EAGVTQSPTHLIKTRGQQATLRCSPISGHTSVYWYQQALGLGLQFLLWYDEGEERNRGNFPPRFSGRQFPNYSSELNVNALELEDSALYLCASSLKSGQETQYFGPGTRLLVL.

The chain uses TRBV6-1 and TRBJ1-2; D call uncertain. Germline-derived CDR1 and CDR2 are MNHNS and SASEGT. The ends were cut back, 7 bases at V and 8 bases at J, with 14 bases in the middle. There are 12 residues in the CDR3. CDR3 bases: TGTGCCAGCACGGGTGGGTCGAGGGGCTACACCTTC. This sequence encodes CASTGGSRGYTF.

The CDR3 reads CASSKTRVGPYEQYF. CDR3 nucleotides: TGTGCCAGCAGTAAAACCAGGGTTGGACCCTACGAGCAGTACTTC. The chain combines TRBV6-5 with TRBJ2-7, with D possibly being TRBD1 (5 bases). CDR1 and CDR2 from the germline V gene are MNHEY and SVGAGI. The V gene lost 5 bases and the J gene lost 2 bases, with 16 bases spanning the gap. The CDR3 loop spans 15 amino acids.

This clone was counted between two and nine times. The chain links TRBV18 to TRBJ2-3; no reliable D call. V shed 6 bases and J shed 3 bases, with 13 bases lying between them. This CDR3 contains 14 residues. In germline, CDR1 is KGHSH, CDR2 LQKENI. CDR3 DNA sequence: TGTGCCAGCTCGGAACGGAGCAGTACAGATACGCAGTATTTT. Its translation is CASSERSSTDTQYF.

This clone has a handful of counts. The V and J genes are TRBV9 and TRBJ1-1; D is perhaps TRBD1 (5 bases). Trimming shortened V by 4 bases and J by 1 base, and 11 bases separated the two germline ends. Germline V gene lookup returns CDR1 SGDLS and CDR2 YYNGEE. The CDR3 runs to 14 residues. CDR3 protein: CASSSSRGNTEAFF. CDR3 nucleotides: TGTGCCAGCAGCTCCTCTAGGGGGAACACTGAAGCTTTCTTT. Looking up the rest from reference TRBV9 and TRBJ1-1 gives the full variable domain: DSGVTQTPKHLITATGQRVTLRCSPRSGDLSVYWYQQSLDQGLQFLIQYYNGEERAKGNILERFSAQQFPDLHSELNLSSLELGDSALYFCASSSSRGNTEAFFGQGTRLTVV.

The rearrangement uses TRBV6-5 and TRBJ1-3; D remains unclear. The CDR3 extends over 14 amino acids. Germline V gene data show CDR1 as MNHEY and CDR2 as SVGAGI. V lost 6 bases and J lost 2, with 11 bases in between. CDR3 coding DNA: TGTGCCAGCAGATTGATGTTAGCTGGAAACACCATATATTTT. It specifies CASRLMLAGNTIYF.